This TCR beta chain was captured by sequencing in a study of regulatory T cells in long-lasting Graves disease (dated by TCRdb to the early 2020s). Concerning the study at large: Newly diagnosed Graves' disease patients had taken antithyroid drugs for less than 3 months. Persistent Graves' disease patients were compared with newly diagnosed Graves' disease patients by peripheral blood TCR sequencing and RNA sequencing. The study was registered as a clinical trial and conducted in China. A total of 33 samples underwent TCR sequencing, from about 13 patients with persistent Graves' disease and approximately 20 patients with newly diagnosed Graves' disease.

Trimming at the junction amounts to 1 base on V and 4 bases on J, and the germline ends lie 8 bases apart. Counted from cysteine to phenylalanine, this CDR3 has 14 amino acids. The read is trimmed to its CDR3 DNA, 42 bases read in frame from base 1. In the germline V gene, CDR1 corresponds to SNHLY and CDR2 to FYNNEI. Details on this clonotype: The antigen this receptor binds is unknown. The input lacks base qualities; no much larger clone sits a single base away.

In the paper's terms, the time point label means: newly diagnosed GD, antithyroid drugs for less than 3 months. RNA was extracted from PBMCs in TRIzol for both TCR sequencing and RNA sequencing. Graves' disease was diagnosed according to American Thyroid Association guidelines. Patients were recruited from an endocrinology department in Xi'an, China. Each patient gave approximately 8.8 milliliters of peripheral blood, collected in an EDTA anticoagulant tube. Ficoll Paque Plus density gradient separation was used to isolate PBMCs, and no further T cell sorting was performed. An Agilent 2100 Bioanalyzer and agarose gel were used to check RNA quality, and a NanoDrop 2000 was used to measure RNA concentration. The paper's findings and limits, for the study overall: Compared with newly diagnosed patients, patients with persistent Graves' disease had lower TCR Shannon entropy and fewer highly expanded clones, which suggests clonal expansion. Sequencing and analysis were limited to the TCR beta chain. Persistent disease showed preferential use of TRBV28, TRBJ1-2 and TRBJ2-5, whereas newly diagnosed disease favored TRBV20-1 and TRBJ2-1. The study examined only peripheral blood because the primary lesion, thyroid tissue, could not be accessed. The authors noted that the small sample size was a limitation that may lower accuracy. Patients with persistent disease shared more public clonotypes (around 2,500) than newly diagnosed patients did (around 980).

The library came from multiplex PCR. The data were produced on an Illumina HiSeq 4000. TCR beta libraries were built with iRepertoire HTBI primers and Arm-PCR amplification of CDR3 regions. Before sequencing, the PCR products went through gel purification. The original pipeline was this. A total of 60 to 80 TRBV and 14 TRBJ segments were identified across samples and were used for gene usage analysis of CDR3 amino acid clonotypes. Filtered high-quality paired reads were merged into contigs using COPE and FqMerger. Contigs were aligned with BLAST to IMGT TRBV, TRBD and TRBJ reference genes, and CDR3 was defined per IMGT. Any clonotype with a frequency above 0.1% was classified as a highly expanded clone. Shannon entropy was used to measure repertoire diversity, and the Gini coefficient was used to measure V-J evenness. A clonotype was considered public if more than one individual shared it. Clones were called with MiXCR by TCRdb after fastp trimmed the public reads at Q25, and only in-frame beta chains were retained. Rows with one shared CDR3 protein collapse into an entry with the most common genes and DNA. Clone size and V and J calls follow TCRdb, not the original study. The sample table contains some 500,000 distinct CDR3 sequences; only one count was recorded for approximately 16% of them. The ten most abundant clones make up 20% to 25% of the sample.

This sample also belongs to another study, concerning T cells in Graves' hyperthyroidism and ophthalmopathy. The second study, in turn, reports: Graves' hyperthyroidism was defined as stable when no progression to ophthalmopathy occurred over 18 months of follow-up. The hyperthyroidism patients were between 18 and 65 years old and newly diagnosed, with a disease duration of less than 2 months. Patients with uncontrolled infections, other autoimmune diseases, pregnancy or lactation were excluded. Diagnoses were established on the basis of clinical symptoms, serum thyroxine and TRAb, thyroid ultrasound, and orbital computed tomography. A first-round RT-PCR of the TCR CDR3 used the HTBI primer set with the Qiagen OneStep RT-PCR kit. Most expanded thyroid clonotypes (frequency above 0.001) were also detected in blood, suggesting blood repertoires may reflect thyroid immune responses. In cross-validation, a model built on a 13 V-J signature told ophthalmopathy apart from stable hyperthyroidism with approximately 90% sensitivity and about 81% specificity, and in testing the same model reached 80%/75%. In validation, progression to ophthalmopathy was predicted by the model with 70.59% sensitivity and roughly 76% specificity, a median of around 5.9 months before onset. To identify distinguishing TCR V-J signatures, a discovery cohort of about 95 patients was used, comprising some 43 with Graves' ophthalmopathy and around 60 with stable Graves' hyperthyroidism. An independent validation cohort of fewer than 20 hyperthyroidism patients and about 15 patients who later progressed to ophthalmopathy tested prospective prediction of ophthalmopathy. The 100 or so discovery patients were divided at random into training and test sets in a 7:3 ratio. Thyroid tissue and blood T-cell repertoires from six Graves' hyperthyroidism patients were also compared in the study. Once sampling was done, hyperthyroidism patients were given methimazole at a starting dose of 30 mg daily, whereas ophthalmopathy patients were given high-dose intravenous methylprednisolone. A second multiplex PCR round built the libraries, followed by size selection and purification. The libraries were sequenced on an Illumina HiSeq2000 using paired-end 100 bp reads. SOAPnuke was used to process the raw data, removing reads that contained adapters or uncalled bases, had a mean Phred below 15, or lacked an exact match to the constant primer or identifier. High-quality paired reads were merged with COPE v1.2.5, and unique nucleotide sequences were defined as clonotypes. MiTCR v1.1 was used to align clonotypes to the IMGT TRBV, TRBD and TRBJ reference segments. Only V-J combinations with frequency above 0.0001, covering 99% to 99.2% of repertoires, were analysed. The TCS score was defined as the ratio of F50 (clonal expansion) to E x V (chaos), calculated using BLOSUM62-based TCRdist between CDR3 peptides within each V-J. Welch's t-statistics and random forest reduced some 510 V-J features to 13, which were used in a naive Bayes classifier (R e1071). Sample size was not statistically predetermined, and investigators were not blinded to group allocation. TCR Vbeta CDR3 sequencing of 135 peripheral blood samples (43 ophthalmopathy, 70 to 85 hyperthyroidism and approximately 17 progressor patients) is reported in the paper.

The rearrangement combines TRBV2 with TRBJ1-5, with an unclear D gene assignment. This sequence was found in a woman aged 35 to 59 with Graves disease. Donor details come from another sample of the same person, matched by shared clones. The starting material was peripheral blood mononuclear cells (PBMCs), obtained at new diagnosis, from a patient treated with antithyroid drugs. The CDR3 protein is CASSEESSNQPQHF. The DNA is TGTGCCAGCAGTGAAGAGTCGTCTAATCAGCCCCAGCATTTT.